The rows below give T cell receptor beta chains drawn from one sample of a study of response to subunit inactivated influenza vaccine. TCRdb re-derived calls from the RT-PCR reads in MiXCR, one entry per CDR3 protein. The table records about 540,000 distinct CDR3 sequences, under 25% of them present only once. These same records also appear under a second study, on T cells expressing NK-cell markers.

Here the sequenced sample was CD4+ T cells sorted from PBMCs, taken roughly 13 days after vaccination. These receptor sequences come from a middle-aged man who received an inactivated influenza vaccine. Each CDR3 is given with its conserved first and last residue. A D gene is named only where the DNA matches it firmly. Size is stated for part of the rows, as once, few or many counts, or as a class when the clone is expanded.

J gene | D gene | clone size | V gene | CDR3 protein | CDR3 DNA
TRBJ2-1 | . | few | TRBV30 | CAWRRGEQQFF | TGTGCCTGGAGAAGGGGGGAGCAGCAGTTCTTC
TRBJ2-3 | . | . | TRBV5-5 | CASSLQGTTDTQYF | TGTGCCAGCAGCTTACAAGGGACCACAGATACGCAGTATTTT
TRBJ2-1 | TRBD2 | few | TRBV4-3 | CASSQDFGLAGVSSYNEQFF | TGCGCCAGCAGCCAAGATTTCGGACTAGCGGGAGTAAGCTCCTACAATGAGCAGTTCTTC
TRBJ2-1 | . | few | TRBV5-1 | CASSLADSSGEQFF | TGCGCCAGCAGCTTGGCCGACTCCTCTGGAGAGCAGTTCTTC
TRBJ2-3 | TRBD2 | . | TRBV5-1 | CASSPMASGVSTDTQYF | TGCGCCAGCAGCCCCATGGCTAGCGGAGTTAGCACAGATACGCAGTATTTT
TRBJ1-1 | TRBD1 | . | TRBV18 | CASSPTTGGWTEAFF | TGTGCCAGCTCACCAACAACAGGGGGTTGGACTGAAGCTTTCTTT
TRBJ2-1 | . | . | TRBV10-3 | CAISDRRGEQFF | TGTGCCATCAGCGATAGGCGGGGTGAGCAGTTCTTC
TRBJ2-7 | . | . | TRBV20-1 | CSARVPSRPYEQYF | TGCAGTGCTAGAGTTCCTAGCAGACCCTACGAGCAGTACTTC
TRBJ2-1 | . | few | TRBV21-1 | CASLTSKKRINEQFF | TGTGCCAGCCTAACAAGCAAAAAGCGGATCAATGAGCAGTTCTTC
TRBJ2-7 | TRBD1 | . | TRBV6-2/TRBV6-3 | CASSPTGQVYEQYF | TGTGCCAGCAGTCCCACGGGACAGGTCTACGAGCAGTACTTC
TRBJ1-6 | TRBD1 | . | TRBV7-9 | CASSLVGQTNSPLHF | TGTGCCAGCAGCTTAGTGGGACAGACTAATTCACCCCTCCACTTT
TRBJ2-3 | . | . | TRBV20-1 | CSARKTTDTQYF | TGCAGTGCTAGAAAGACCACAGATACGCAGTATTTT
TRBJ2-1 | TRBD2 | . | TRBV29-1 | CSVVGLTVGHNEQFF | TGCAGCGTTGTGGGACTAACGGTAGGCCACAATGAGCAGTTCTTC
TRBJ2-7 | . | once | TRBV19 | CASNEGTSSYEQYF | TGTGCCAGTAATGAGGGGACAAGCTCCTACGAGCAGTACTTC
TRBJ1-2 | . | . | TRBV4-3 | CASSQDPIFDNYGYTF | TGCGCCAGCAGCCAAGACCCAATCTTCGACAACTATGGCTACACCTTC
TRBJ1-5 | TRBD1 | few | TRBV7-2 | CASSSGQGGLQPQHF | TGTGCCAGCAGCTCCGGACAGGGGGGTCTTCAGCCCCAGCATTTT
TRBJ1-2 | . | . | TRBV24-1 | CATSDFGRAYGYTF | TGTGCCACCAGTGATTTTGGCAGGGCCTATGGCTACACCTTC
TRBJ2-7 | . | . | TRBV4-3 | CASSQDSRAYEQYF | TGCGCCAGCAGCCAAGATAGTAGGGCCTACGAGCAGTACTTC
TRBJ2-4 | TRBD2 | few | TRBV19 | CASSKWTSGGALPKNIQYF | TGTGCCAGTAGTAAATGGACTAGCGGGGGGGCCTTGCCCAAAAACATTCAGTACTTC
TRBJ1-4 | . | many | TRBV12-3/TRBV12-4 | CASNSGEEKLFF | TGTGCCAGCAATTCGGGAGAAGAAAAACTGTTTTTT
TRBJ2-2 | . | few | TRBV12-3/TRBV12-4 | CASSFARNTGELFF | TGTGCCAGCAGTTTTGCTAGGAACACCGGGGAGCTGTTTTTT
TRBJ2-7 | TRBD2 | few | TRBV11-2 | CASSLDLAGLQYF | TGTGCCAGCAGCTTAGATTTAGCGGGCCTGCAGTACTTC
TRBJ1-1 | . | . | TRBV20-1 | CSAISRAGNTEAFF | TGCAGTGCGATATCTCGGGCCGGAAACACTGAAGCTTTCTTT
TRBJ2-1 | . | few | TRBV12-3/TRBV12-4 | CASSSDGEAWDYNEQFF | TGTGCCAGCAGTTCAGATGGGGAGGCTTGGGACTACAATGAGCAGTTCTTC
TRBJ1-1 | . | once | TRBV20-1 | CSARGIPQQGLTEAFF | TGCAGTGCTAGAGGGATCCCCCAACAGGGCCTCACTGAAGCTTTCTTT
TRBJ2-5 | . | . | TRBV5-1 | CASSLGGTPQYF | TGCGCCAGCAGCTTGGGTGGGACGCCCCAGTACTTC
TRBJ1-6 | TRBD1 | . | TRBV7-6 | CASSLAYRGNSPLHF | TGTGCCAGCAGCTTAGCGTACAGGGGCAATTCACCCCTCCACTTT
TRBJ2-7 | . | few | TRBV7-2 | CASSSVSGAGGGGQYF | TGTGCCAGCAGCTCAGTATCCGGAGCCGGAGGGGGAGGGCAGTACTTC
TRBJ2-5 | . | many | TRBV7-2 | CASSLGVGSRETQYF | TGTGCCAGCAGCTTAGGGGTGGGATCGCGGGAGACCCAGTACTTC
TRBJ2-2 | . | . | TRBV11-3 | CASSAGQGTTGELFF | TGTGCCAGCAGCGCGGGTCAGGGGACCACCGGGGAGCTGTTTTTT
TRBJ2-5 | TRBD1 | . | TRBV6-5 | CASSYSGQGNPETQYF | TGTGCCAGCAGTTACTCGGGACAGGGGAATCCGGAGACCCAGTACTTC
TRBJ2-2 | . | . | TRBV1 | CTSSFYPGELFF | TGCACCAGCAGCTTTTATCCCGGGGAGCTGTTTTTT
TRBJ2-7 | TRBD2 | few | TRBV10-3 | CAILSGRSSYEQYF | TGTGCCATACTAAGCGGGAGGAGCTCCTACGAGCAGTACTTC
TRBJ2-7 | . | . | TRBV4-1 | CASSQVVSYEQYF | TGCGCCAGCAGCCAAGTGGTGTCCTACGAGCAGTACTTC
TRBJ2-7 | . | once | TRBV20-1 | CSARPGTTAGYEQYF | TGCAGTGCTAGACCCGGGACAACGGCTGGGTACGAGCAGTACTTC
TRBJ2-7 | . | . | TRBV7-7 | CASSLADTLEKYF | TGTGCCAGCAGCTTAGCGGACACCCTCGAGAAGTACTTC
TRBJ1-1 | . | few | TRBV9 | CASSVGVGGGSTEAFF | TGTGCCAGCAGCGTCGGGGTTGGCGGGGGCAGCACTGAAGCTTTCTTT
TRBJ2-5 | . | . | TRBV20-1 | CSVRDSLQETQYF | TGCAGTGTACGGGACTCTCTCCAAGAGACCCAGTACTTC